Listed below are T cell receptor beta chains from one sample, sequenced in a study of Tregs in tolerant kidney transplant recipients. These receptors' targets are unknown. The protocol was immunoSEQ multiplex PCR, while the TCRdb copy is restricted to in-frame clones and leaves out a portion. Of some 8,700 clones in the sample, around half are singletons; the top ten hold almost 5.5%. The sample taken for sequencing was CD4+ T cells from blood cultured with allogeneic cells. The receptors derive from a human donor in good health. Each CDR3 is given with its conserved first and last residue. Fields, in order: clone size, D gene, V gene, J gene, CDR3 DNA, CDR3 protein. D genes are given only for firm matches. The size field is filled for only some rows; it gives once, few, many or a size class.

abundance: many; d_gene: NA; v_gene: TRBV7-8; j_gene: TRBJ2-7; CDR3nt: TGTGCCAGCAGCTGGACCGGGACTGAACGCTACGAGCAGTACTTC; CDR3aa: CASSWTGTERYEQYF
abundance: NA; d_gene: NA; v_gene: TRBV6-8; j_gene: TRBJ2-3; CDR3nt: TGTGCCAGCAGGCGCACAGATACGCAGTATTTT; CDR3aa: CASRRTDTQYF
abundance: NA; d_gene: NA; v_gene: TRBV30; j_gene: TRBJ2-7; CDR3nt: TGTGCCTCCACCCCCCGGGACCTTTTCTACGAGCAGTACTTC; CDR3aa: CASTPRDLFYEQYF
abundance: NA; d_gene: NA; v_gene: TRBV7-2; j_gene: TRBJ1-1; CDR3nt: TGTGCCAGCAGCTTCGGTGGCCTCCGTGAAGCTTTCTTT; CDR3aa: CASSFGGLREAFF
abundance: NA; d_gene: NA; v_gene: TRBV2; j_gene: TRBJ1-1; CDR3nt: TGTGCCAGCTGGGAGGGGAGGGCTGAAGCTTTCTTT; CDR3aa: CASWEGRAEAFF
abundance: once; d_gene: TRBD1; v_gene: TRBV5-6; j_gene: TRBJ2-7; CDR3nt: TGTGCCAGCAGCTTGGGTGGACAGGGGCGGTACGAGCAGTACTTC; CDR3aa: CASSLGGQGRYEQYF
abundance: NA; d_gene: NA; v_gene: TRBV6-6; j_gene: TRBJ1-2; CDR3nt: TGTGCCAGCAGTTACTCCCGAGCGGCTAACTATGGCTACACCTTC; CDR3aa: CASSYSRAANYGYTF
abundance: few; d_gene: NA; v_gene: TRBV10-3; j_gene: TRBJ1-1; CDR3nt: TGTGCCATCAGGCGGGGCCGGGGAGAGGGTGAAGCTTTCTTT; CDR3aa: CAIRRGRGEGEAFF
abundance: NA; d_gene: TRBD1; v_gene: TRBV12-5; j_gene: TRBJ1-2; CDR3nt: TGTGCTAGTGGTTTGGTACTTGGGGACAGGAACTTTATTATCGGCTACACCTTC; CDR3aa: CASGLVLGDRNFIIGYTF
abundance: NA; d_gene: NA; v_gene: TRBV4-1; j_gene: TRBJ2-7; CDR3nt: TGCGCCAGCAGCCAAAAGGACAGGACTACCTACGAGCAGTACTTC; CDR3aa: CASSQKDRTTYEQYF
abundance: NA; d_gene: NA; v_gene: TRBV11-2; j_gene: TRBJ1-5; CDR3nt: TGTGCCAGCAGCTTGGCCACCTCGGGGCCCCAGCATTTT; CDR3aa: CASSLATSGPQHF
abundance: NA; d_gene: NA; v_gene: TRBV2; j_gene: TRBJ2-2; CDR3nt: TGTGCCAGCAGCGATGATAGGACCGGGGAGCTGTTTTTT; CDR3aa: CASSDDRTGELFF
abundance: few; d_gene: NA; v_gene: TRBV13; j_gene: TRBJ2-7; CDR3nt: TGTGCCAGCACCTCCGCGACAACTTCCTACGAGCAGTACTTC; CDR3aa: CASTSATTSYEQYF
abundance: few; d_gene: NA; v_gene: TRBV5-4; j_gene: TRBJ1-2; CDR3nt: TGTGCCAGCAGCTTGGGGGGCGGGGAGCCCGTCTATGGCTACACCTTC; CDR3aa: CASSLGGGEPVYGYTF
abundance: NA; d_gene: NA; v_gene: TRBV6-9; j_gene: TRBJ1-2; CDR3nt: TGTGCTTTATCCCGGGCGGGATATGGCTACACCTTC; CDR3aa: CALSRAGYGYTF
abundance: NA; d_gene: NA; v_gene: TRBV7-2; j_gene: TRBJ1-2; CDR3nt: TGTGCCAGCAGCCCCCCACCCTATGGCTACACCTTC; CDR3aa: CASSPPPYGYTF
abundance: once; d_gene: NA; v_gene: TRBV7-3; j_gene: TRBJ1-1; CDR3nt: TGTGCCAGCGCCCCCCAGAGCCACCTGGGCGCTTTCTTT; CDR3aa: CASAPQSHLGAFF
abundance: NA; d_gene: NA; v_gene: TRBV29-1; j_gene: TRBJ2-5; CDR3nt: TGCAGCGTTGCCGGTGTAGGGGTCTGGGAGACCCAGTACTTC; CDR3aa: CSVAGVGVWETQYF
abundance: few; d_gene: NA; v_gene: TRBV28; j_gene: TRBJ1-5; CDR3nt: TGTGCCAGCAGTCCACGGCTACAGGGTTTTAGCAATCAGCCCCAGCATTTT; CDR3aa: CASSPRLQGFSNQPQHF
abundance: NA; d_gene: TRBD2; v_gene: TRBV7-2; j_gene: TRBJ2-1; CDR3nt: TGTGCCAGCAGCTCAGAGCGGGGGGGATACAATGAGCAGTTCTTC; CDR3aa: CASSSERGGYNEQFF
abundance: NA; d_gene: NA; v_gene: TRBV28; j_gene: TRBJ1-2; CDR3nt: TGTGCCAGCAGTACTAACTATGGCTACACCTTC; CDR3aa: CASSTNYGYTF
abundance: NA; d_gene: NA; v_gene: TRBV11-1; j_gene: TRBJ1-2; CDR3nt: TGTGCCAGCAGCCCAGCCGTAAACTATGGCTACACCTTC; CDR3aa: CASSPAVNYGYTF
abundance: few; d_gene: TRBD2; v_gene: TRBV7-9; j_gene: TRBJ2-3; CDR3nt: TGTGCCAGCAGCTTCGGGGGGGCACCAGATACGCAGTATTTT; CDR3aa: CASSFGGAPDTQYF
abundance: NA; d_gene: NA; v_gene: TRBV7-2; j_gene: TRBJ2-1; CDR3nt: TGTGCCAGCAGACGGAACAGGGACAATGAGCAGTTCTTC; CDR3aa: CASRRNRDNEQFF
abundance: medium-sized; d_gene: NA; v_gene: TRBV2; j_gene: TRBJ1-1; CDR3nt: TGTGCCACCCACGGGACGGCCCTCGAGAACACTGAAGCTTTCTTT; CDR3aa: CATHGTALENTEAFF
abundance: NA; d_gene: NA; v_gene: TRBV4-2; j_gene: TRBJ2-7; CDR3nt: TGTGCCAGCAGCCAAGCCCTTGGACGGGGCTACGAGCAGTACTTC; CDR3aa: CASSQALGRGYEQYF
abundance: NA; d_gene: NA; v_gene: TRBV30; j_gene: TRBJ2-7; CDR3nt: TGTGCCTGGAGGATTGACTACTCCTACGAGCAGTACTTC; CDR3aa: CAWRIDYSYEQYF
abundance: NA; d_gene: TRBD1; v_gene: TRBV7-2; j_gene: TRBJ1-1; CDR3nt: TGTGCCAGCAGTCGTCCGGGACAGGGAATGAACACTGAAGCTTTCTTT; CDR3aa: CASSRPGQGMNTEAFF
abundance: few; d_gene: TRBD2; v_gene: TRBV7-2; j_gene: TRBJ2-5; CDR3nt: TGTGCCAGCAGCCTCAGCCAAGCGGGGGGCCGAGAGACCCAGTACTTC; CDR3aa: CASSLSQAGGRETQYF
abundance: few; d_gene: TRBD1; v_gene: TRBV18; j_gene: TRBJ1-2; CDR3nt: TGTGCCAGCTCTTACCGGACAGGTGGCTACACCTTC; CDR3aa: CASSYRTGGYTF
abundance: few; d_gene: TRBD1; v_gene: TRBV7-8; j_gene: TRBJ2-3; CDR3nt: TGTGCCAGCAGCCATTATCGGGACAGCCACCGCACAGATACGCAGTATTTT; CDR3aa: CASSHYRDSHRTDTQYF
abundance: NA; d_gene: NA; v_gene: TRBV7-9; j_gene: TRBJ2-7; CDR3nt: TGTGCCAGCAGCGGCGTTACCTACGAGCAGTACTTC; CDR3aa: CASSGVTYEQYF
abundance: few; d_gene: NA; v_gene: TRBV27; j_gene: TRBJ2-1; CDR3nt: TGTGCCAGCAGTTTCACCGGGACGGATAGCTCCTACAATGAGCAGTTCTTC; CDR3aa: CASSFTGTDSSYNEQFF
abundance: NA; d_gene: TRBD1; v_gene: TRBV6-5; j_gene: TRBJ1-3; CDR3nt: TGTGCCAGCAGCCTAGGACAGGGTTGGTACACCATATATTTT; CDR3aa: CASSLGQGWYTIYF
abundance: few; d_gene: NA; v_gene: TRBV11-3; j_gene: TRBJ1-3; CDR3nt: TGTGCCAGCAGCTTATTTTCTAGTGACTCTGGAAACACCATATATTTT; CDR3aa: CASSLFSSDSGNTIYF
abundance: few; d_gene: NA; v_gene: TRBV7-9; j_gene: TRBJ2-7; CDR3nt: TGTGCCAGCAGCTTAGAGACAGCTTACGAGCAGTACTTC; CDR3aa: CASSLETAYEQYF
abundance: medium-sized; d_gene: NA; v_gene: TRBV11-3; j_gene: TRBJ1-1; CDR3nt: TGTGCCAGCAGCTTAGGACAGACTGAAGCTTTCTTT; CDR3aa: CASSLGQTEAFF
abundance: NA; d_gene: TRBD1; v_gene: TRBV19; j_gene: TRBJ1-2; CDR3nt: TGTGCCAGTAGCACGACAGGGGGCTATGGCTACACCTTC; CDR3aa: CASSTTGGYGYTF
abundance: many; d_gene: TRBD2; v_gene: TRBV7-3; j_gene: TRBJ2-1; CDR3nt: TGTGCCAGCAGCTTAGTTGGGACTAGCGGGGAGGATGAGCAGTTCTTC; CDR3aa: CASSLVGTSGEDEQFF
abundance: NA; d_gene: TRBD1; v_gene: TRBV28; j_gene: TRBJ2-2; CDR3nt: TGTGCCAGCAGCCCGACAGGGGGGAGGACCGGGGAGCTGTTTTTT; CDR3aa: CASSPTGGRTGELFF
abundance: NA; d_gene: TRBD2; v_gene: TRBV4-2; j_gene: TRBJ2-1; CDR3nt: TGTGCCAGCAGCAGCCGGGTTTTCAGCGGGAGACGGAATGAGCAGTTCTTC; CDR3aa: CASSSRVFSGRRNEQFF
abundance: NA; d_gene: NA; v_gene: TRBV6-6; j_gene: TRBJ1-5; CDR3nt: TGTGCCAGCACCCAGGGGTGGAATCAGCCCCAGCATTTT; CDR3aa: CASTQGWNQPQHF
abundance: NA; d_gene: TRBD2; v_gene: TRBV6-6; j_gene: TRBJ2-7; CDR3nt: TGTGCCAGCAGTTACCGTTTGGGAGCGGGACGCGAGCAGTACTTC; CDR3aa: CASSYRLGAGREQYF
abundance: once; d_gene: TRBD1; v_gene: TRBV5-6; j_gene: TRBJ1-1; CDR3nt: TGTGCCAGCAGCTTTAGGGACAGGGTCCCTGAAGCTTTCTTT; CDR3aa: CASSFRDRVPEAFF